These 11 T cell receptor beta chains came from one sample sequenced in a study of PD-1 and CTLA-4 blockade in melanoma. Using immunoSEQ multiplex PCR, the repertoire was profiled, and TCRdb retains in-frame clones only, with some absent. This sample has fewer than 35,000 clones, with about 88% found just once. The sequenced sample was CD8+ T cells from peripheral blood, obtained from a patient given anti-PD-1 treatment. These receptors were collected from a human donor with melanoma.

J is TRBJ2-7 and V is TRBV7-6, with D maybe TRBD2 (5 bases). Trimming cost V 5 bases and J 0 bases, with 14 bases left between them. The germline V gene has CDR1 SGHVS and CDR2 FNYEAQ. This CDR3 spans 15 amino acids. The CDR3 DNA is TGTGCCAGCAGCCAAGAGGAGGCTGGCTCCTACGAGCAGTACTTC. This translates into CASSQEEAGSYEQYF.

The V call is TRBV9, the J call TRBJ1-2; 7 nucleotides line up with TRBD1. The CDR3 totals 13 residues. Trimming at V came to 4 bases and at J to 4 bases, leaving 4 bases not matched to a gene. In germline, CDR1 is SGDLS, CDR2 YYNGEE. The CDR3 sequence is CASSPDRAYGYTF. The CDR3 bases are TGTGCCAGCAGCCCCGACAGGGCCTATGGCTACACCTTC. Looking up the rest from reference TRBV9 and TRBJ1-2 gives the full variable domain: DSGVTQTPKHLITATGQRVTLRCSPRSGDLSVYWYQQSLDQGLQFLIQYYNGEERAKGNILERFSAQQFPDLHSELNLSSLELGDSALYFCASSPDRAYGYTFGSGTRLTVV.

V usage is TRBV6-5 and J usage is TRBJ2-7; 9 nucleotides match TRBD1. Germline CDR1 and CDR2: MNHEY and SVGAGI. V was pared by 7 bases and J by 4 bases, with 5 bases of the junction left unmatched. The CDR3 spans 13 residues. The CDR3 here is CASTNRGPYEQYF. The CDR3, as DNA: TGTGCCAGCACTAACAGGGGGCCATACGAGCAGTACTTC.

This chain connects TRBV15 to TRBJ1-2, with 9 bases that match TRBD1. The J segment lost 2 bases and the V segment lost 4 bases, leaving 5 bases of the junction unmatched. Germline V CDR1 and CDR2: LNHNV, YYDKDF (reference sequence). This CDR3 region has 15 residues. For the CDR3, the DNA is TGTGCCACCAGCATGGACAGGGGAGGCAACTATGGCTACACCTTC. It specifies CATSMDRGGNYGYTF.

The chain combines TRBV9 with TRBJ2-1; TRBD2 aligns across 7 bases. The CDR3 extends over 13 amino acids. The germline gives CDR1 SGDLS, CDR2 YYNGEE. The V and J ends lost 7 bases and 6 bases, in that order; junction bases with no gene match: 7. The CDR3 DNA reads TGTGCCAGCGCTCGGCGGGGGTTCAATGAGCAGTTCTTC. Translated: CASARRGFNEQFF.

The V and J genes are TRBV30 and TRBJ1-1, with D uncertain. Germline CDR1 GTSNPN, CDR2 SVGIG (reference sequence). The V gene lost 2 bases and the J gene lost 3 bases, with 13 bases spanning the gap. CDR3 length: 14 residues. The CDR3 nucleotides read TGTGCCTGGAGTTTAGGAAGACGGCACACTGAAGCTTTCTTT. This codes for CAWSLGRRHTEAFF.

The chain is built from TRBV28 and TRBJ2-1; 11 nucleotides line up with TRBD2. The CDR3 is 16 residues long. Germline assignment: CDR1 MDHEN and CDR2 SYDVKM. The V and J ends lost 6 bases and 5 bases, in that order; junction bases with no gene match: 9. In nucleotides, the CDR3 is TGTGCCAGCAGCAGGATGGTACTAGCGGGGGACAATGAGCAGTTCTTC. This gives the protein CASSRMVLAGDNEQFF.

The rearrangement links TRBV6-5 to TRBJ1-2; the D is unclear. The CDR3 runs 11 residues. Deletions cut 6 bases from V and 5 bases from J, with 7 bases between. The V gene's germline CDR1 is MNHEY and CDR2 SVGAGI. The CDR3 nucleotides read TGTGCCAGCAGCAATACTTATGGCTACACCTTC. Translation gives CASSNTYGYTF.

The sample holds a few counts of this clone. CDR3 region: CASSEDYPKGQPQHF. DNA for the CDR3: TGTGCCAGCAGCGAAGACTACCCCAAGGGTCAGCCCCAGCATTTT. The chain links TRBV28 to TRBJ1-5; no firm D call. Trimming pared 6 bases from V and 6 bases from J, leaving 18 bases between. The CDR3 covers 15 residues. Germline loops: CDR1 MDHEN, CDR2 SYDVKM.

This chain uses TRBV15 with TRBJ2-1, with D possibly TRBD2 on 6 matching bases. Trimming removed 2 bases from V and 10 bases from J, with 15 bases in between. Looked up from germline, CDR1 is LNHNV and CDR2 is YYDKDF (reference sequence). This CDR3 is built from 14 residues. CDR3 nucleotides: TGTGCCACCAGCAGACGGGACGGGAGTGGGGAGCAGTTCTTC. Translation: CATSRRDGSGEQFF. Supplemented by reference TRBV15 and TRBJ2-1, the full variable domain reads DAMVIQNPRYQVTQFGKPVTLSCSQTLNHNVMYWYQQKSSQAPKLLFHYYDKDFNNEADTPDNFQSRRPNTSFCFLDIRSPGLGDTAMYLCATSRRDGSGEQFFGPGTRLTVL.

The chain joins TRBV27 to TRBJ1-2, with 11 bases aligning to TRBD1. V shed 8 bases and J 0 bases; nucleotides not matched to a gene: 5. Per the germline V gene, CDR1 is MNHEY and CDR2 is SMNVEV (reference sequence). CDR3 size: 15 residues. The CDR3 DNA reads as TGTGCCAGCCGGACAGGGGGCGGGGCTAACTATGGCTACACCTTC. Protein sequence: CASRTGGGANYGYTF.